Below are 2 T cell receptor beta chains sequenced from a single sample in a study of response to subunit inactivated influenza vaccine. TCRdb analysed the RT-PCR reads with MiXCR anew, one entry per CDR3 protein. Of 500,000 to 600,000 distinct CDR3 sequences in the sample, 6.5% to 8% are singletons; the top ten hold roughly 13%. The sample consisted of PBMCs from blood, taken 23 months after vaccination. Source of these receptors: a man aged 50 to 69 who received an inactivated influenza vaccine.

This clonotype came up a few times. This chain uses TRBV6-1 with TRBJ1-2; possibly TRBD1 for D (5 bases). The CDR3 extends over 14 amino acids. The V gene's germline CDR1 is MNHNS and CDR2 SASEGT. V was shortened by 5 bases and J by 2 bases, with 12 bases between the two germline ends. The CDR3 coding sequence is TGTGCCAGCAGTCCGCCGGGACTCAACTATGGCTACACCTTC. Its translation: CASSPPGLNYGYTF.

This clonotype was counted ten times or more. The chain is built from TRBV14 and TRBJ2-3; 8 bases map to TRBD2. The CDR3 covers 17 residues. V lost 4 bases, J lost 4 bases, and 13 bases stayed unmatched. The germline gives CDR1 SGHDN, CDR2 FVKESK. CDR3 in amino acids: CASSRFRGSGTADTQYF. As DNA, the CDR3 is TGTGCCAGCAGCCGGTTTCGAGGTAGCGGGACCGCAGATACGCAGTATTTT.